This entry concerns a single T cell receptor beta chain. As yet, its antigen is unknown. This record belongs to a study of T cells in Graves' hyperthyroidism and ophthalmopathy. Background on the study: Once the initial diagnosis was made, peripheral blood was obtained before any treatment. Study findings and constraints: Researchers found most expanded thyroid clonotypes above 0.001 in blood as well.

Authors of the study amplified TCR beta CDR3 regions from RNA transcripts. During a first-round RT-PCR of the TCR CDR3, the HTBI primer set was used. TCRdb processed the multiplex PCR reads anew with MiXCR; each CDR3 protein has one entry. The table lists approximately 25,000 distinct CDR3 sequences, roughly 45% of them singletons. The V gene lost 0 bases and the J gene lost 5 bases, with 7 bases spanning the gap. Germline V lookup: CDR1 SGHAT, CDR2 FQNNGV. The CDR3 is 14 amino acids. Uncontrolled infection, other autoimmune disease, pregnancy or lactation barred patients from enrollment. Diagnostic decisions used clinical symptoms, serum thyroxine and TRAb, thyroid ultrasound and orbital computed tomography.

The sequence derives from a woman in her 30s with Graves' hyperthyroidism. Sequenced: blood. The V call is TRBV11-2, the J call TRBJ1-4; the D is unclear. DNA of the CDR3: TGTGCCAGCAGCTTAGACAGGAAGAATGAAAAACTGTTTTTT. Protein sequence: CASSLDRKNEKLFF.